A single sample is the source of the 5 T cell receptor beta chains below, sequenced in a study of T cells in Graves' hyperthyroidism and ophthalmopathy. There were TCR beta CDR3 regions amplified from RNA transcripts. HTBI primers were used for first-round RT-PCR of the TCR CDR3. TCRdb called the multiplex PCR reads again in MiXCR, with one record for every CDR3 protein. This table has over 250,000 distinct CDR3 sequences, around a quarter appearing once. The sample comprised blood. These receptor sequences come from a man between 40 and 49 years old with Graves' hyperthyroidism that later progressed to Graves' ophthalmopathy.

In this sample, this clonotype turned up many times. CDR3 sequence reads: CASKGTDNQPQHF. DNA for the CDR3: TGTGCCAGCAAGGGGACAGACAATCAGCCCCAGCATTTT. This rearrangement joins TRBV6-5 to TRBJ1-5, with TRBD1 matching 7 bases. The CDR3 loop spans 13 amino acids. The V and J ends lost 7 bases and 3 bases, in that order; junction bases with no gene match: 3. CDR1 is MNHEY, CDR2 SVGAGI, per germline.

The chain carries TRBV29-1 and TRBJ1-2; TRBD1 matches 7 bases. V trimming: 6 bases; J trimming: 4 bases; junction bases outside the gene matches: 5. The CDR3 runs 12 residues. Germline assignment: CDR1 SQVTM and CDR2 ANQGSEA. This CDR3 reads CSVGDSRYGYTF. As DNA, the CDR3 is TGCAGCGTCGGGGACAGCCGCTATGGCTACACCTTC.

This chain links TRBV6-2 or TRBV6-3 with TRBJ2-7; 11 bases are a match to TRBD2. The J segment lost 7 bases and the V segment lost 2 bases, leaving 13 bases of the junction unmatched. This CDR3 comprises 17 residues. Germline V gene lookup returns CDR1 MNHEY and CDR2 SVGEGT. The CDR3 DNA sequence: TGTGCCAGCAGTTACCCCCGCCAGACTAGCGGGGTGGGAGAGCAGTACTTC. It encodes CASSYPRQTSGVGEQYF.

Points on this clonotype: A read error may be the cause here, since a much bigger clone is one base away. This chain links TRBV7-8 with TRBJ1-5; TRBD1 matches at 8 bases. Looked up from germline, CDR1 is SGHVS and CDR2 is FQNEAQ. Trimming took 4 bases from V and 2 from J; bases not matched to a gene: 10. The CDR3 consists of 17 residues. CDR3 coding DNA: TGTGCCAGCAGCTCTAGTCAGGGGGCCGGGGGCAATCAGCCCCAGCATTTT. This sequence encodes CASSSSQGAGGNQPQHF.

This clonotype was seen at least ten times. The rearrangement links TRBV20-1 to TRBJ1-5; D possibly corresponds to TRBD1 (6 bases). V gave up 7 bases and J gave up 0 bases, with 10 bases separating them. Germline V gene sequence: CDR1 DFQATT, CDR2 SNEGSKA (reference sequence). The CDR3 extends over 13 amino acids. Here the CDR3 reads CSVTGNSNQPQHF. The CDR3, as DNA: TGCAGTGTTACAGGGAATAGCAATCAGCCCCAGCATTTT.